Presented here are 24 T cell receptor beta chains from one specimen sequenced in a study of cytomegalovirus exposure and HLA in healthy donors. A multiplex PCR was run with 60 Vbeta primers and 13 Jbeta primers. Using immunoSEQ multiplex PCR, the repertoire was profiled, and TCRdb retains in-frame clones only, with some absent. This sample has about 55,000 clones, with 77% found just once. The sample was PBMCs. These receptors all come from a female donor in good health and CMV-seronegative.

J is TRBJ2-2 and V is TRBV19; D is ambiguous. Trimming removed 7 bases at V and 2 bases at J, with 8 bases between. Germline CDR1 LNHDA, CDR2 SQIVND (reference sequence). CDR3 length: 13 amino acids. CDR3 bases: TGTGCCAGTAAACGAGAAAACACCGGGGAGCTGTTTTTT. Its translation is CASKRENTGELFF.

The chain combines TRBV21-1 with TRBJ2-7; the table's D call, TRBD2, has no DNA check behind it. TRBV21-1 has pseudogene status. This CDR3 has 17 residues. As DNA, the CDR3 is TGTGCCAGCATCTTAACCCCAACCGCACTAGCGGGAGGCGAGCAGTACTTC. Translating gives CASILTPTALAGGEQYF.

This chain links TRBV28 with TRBJ2-7; no definite D call. The germline CDR1 and CDR2 sequences are MDHEN and SYDVKM. This CDR3 region has 11 residues. V was clipped by 10 bases and J by 6 bases, with 13 bases between them. The CDR3 is CAIGERIEQYF. For the CDR3, the DNA is TGTGCCATCGGAGAGAGGATCGAGCAGTACTTC.

The CDR3, as DNA: TGTGCCAGCAGTACAGGACAGAAAACGAACCAGCCCCAGCATTTT. This sequence encodes CASSTGQKTNQPQHF. The chain carries TRBV6-5 and TRBJ1-5; D might be TRBD1 (6 bases). There are 15 residues in the CDR3. The V and J ends lost 5 bases and 7 bases respectively, with 18 bases between them. Germline V CDR1 and CDR2: MNHEY, SVGAGI.

This chain links TRBV7-2 with TRBJ2-3; TRBD2 is a possible D gene (5 bases). V gave up 5 bases and J gave up 4 bases, with 13 bases separating them. The CDR3 is made up of 14 amino acids. CDR1 SGHTA and CDR2 FQGNSA come from the germline V gene. The CDR3 protein is CASSPWRSADTQYF. CDR3 coding DNA: TGTGCCAGCAGCCCCTGGAGGTCGGCAGATACGCAGTATTTT.

The V and J genes are TRBV5-1 and TRBJ1-4; weak D call: TRBD1 (5 bases). CDR1 SGHRS and CDR2 YFSETQ come from the germline V gene. The ends were cut back, 2 bases at V and 5 bases at J, with 16 bases in the middle. CDR3 length: 16 residues. CDR3 sequence (DNA): TGCGCCAGCAGCTTAGGCGCCACAGGATTAAATGAAAAACTGTTTTTT. Its translation: CASSLGATGLNEKLFF.

This chain uses TRBV11-2 with TRBJ1-2; D may be TRBD1 (5 bases). Germline assignment: CDR1 SGHAT and CDR2 FQNNGV. V was trimmed by 0 bases and J by 3 bases, leaving 11 bases between them. CDR3 length equals 15 residues. CDR3 amino acids: CASSLEPGSYYGYTF. For the CDR3, the DNA is TGTGCCAGCAGCTTAGAACCAGGGTCTTACTATGGCTACACCTTC.

The chain has TRBV29-1 and TRBJ2-1; D is undetermined. The V end was cut by 0 bases, the J end by 0 bases, with 12 bases between. Germline loops: CDR1 SQVTM, CDR2 ANQGSEA. The CDR3 contains 16 residues. The DNA of the CDR3 is TGCAGCGTTGAAGATCGAGACTTCTCCTCCTACAATGAGCAGTTCTTC. Translation gives CSVEDRDFSSYNEQFF.

The table lists this clone with a few counts. This sequence joins TRBV9 and TRBJ2-5, with 10 bases lining up with TRBD2. The CDR3 is 14 residues long. V shed 3 bases, J shed 7 bases, and the junction held 6 bases outside the gene matches. Per the germline V gene, CDR1 is SGDLS and CDR2 is YYNGEE. The CDR3 sequence: CASSASGSLGTQYF. CDR3 in DNA: TGTGCCAGCAGCGCTAGCGGGAGCTTGGGGACCCAGTACTTC.

This chain uses TRBV18 with TRBJ2-7; 14 positions agree with TRBD2. The V gene's germline CDR1 is KGHSH and CDR2 LQKENI. This CDR3 is built from 15 residues. V was clipped by 6 bases and J by 7 bases; unmatched bases: 8. The CDR3 nucleotides are TGTGCCAGCTCCCTTCCGGGACTAGCGGGAGATGAGCAGTACTTC. This translates into CASSLPGLAGDEQYF. Complete variable domain (other parts from reference TRBV18 and TRBJ2-7): NAGVMQNPRHLVRRRGQEARLRCSPMKGHSHVYWYRQLPEEGLKFMVYLQKENIIDESGMPKERFSAEFPKEGPSILRIQQVVRGDSAAYFCASSLPGLAGDEQYFGPGTRLTVT.

J is TRBJ1-6 and V is TRBV7-3; 7 bases line up with TRBD1. CDR3 length equals 15 residues. V lost 2 bases, J lost 8 bases, and 6 bases stayed unmatched. The germline V gene encodes CDR1 SGHTA and CDR2 FQGTGA. This CDR3 reads CASSLRGGGDSPLHF. The CDR3 DNA follows: TGTGCCAGCAGCTTACGAGGGGGCGGGGATTCACCCCTCCACTTT.

There are a few counts of this clone. The V and J genes are TRBV19 and TRBJ2-7; possible D gene TRBD2, 5 bases. Trimming removed 5 bases from V and 3 bases from J, with 11 bases in between. The CDR3 contains 13 residues. Looked up from germline, CDR1 is LNHDA and CDR2 is SQIVND (reference sequence). This CDR3 is CASSLTTIYEQYF. The CDR3 nucleotides read TGTGCCAGTAGTCTGACTACCATCTACGAGCAGTACTTC.

This chain links TRBV7-6 with TRBJ2-7, with 9 bases identical to TRBD1. Germline V gene sequence: CDR1 SGHVS, CDR2 FNYEAQ. V lost 1 base to trimming and J lost 2 bases; unmatched junction nucleotides: 3. The CDR3 consists of 15 residues. This chain's CDR3 is CASSLVGTGPYEQYF. CDR3 in DNA: TGTGCCAGCAGCTTAGTTGGGACAGGGCCCTACGAGCAGTACTTC. The full variable domain, its missing parts supplied by reference TRBV7-6 and TRBJ2-7, is GAGVSQSPRYKVTKRGQDVALRCDPISGHVSLYWYRQALGQGPEFLTYFNYEAQQDKSGLPNDRFSAERPEGSISTLTIQRTEQRDSAMYRCASSLVGTGPYEQYFGPGTRLTVT.

This sequence joins TRBV6-5 and TRBJ1-1, with D unclear. The CDR3 loop spans 15 amino acids. V lost 2 bases, J lost 4 bases, and 14 bases lay in between. CDR1 is MNHEY and CDR2 is SVGAGI in the germline V gene. In DNA form, the CDR3 reads TGTGCCAGCAGTTACGGTCGGGTTCTAAGCACTGAAGCTTTCTTT. Amino acids: CASSYGRVLSTEAFF.

This clone appeared once. The rearrangement links TRBV2 to TRBJ1-1; D unresolved. The germline V gene has CDR1 SNHLY and CDR2 FYNNEI. V was pared by 6 bases and J by 6 bases, with 17 bases between. The CDR3 length is 14 residues. This chain's CDR3 is CASSPGVGNAEAFF. For the CDR3, the DNA is TGTGCCAGCAGCCCGGGAGTAGGTAATGCTGAAGCTTTCTTT.

The gene calls are TRBV5-1 and TRBJ1-2; possible D gene TRBD1, 6 bases. Trimming shortened V by 4 bases and J by 2 bases, and 9 bases separated the two germline ends. CDR1 is SGHRS, CDR2 YFSETQ, per germline. The CDR3 runs 13 residues. CDR3 coding DNA: TGCGCCAGCAGCGGACAGCGCAACTATGGCTACACCTTC. This gives the protein CASSGQRNYGYTF.

This clone showed up just a few times. This chain joins TRBV28 and TRBJ1-5; D perhaps matches TRBD1 (5 bases). With 8 bases removed from V and 0 bases from J, the gap between germline ends came to 11 bases. Germline loops: CDR1 MDHEN, CDR2 SYDVKM. This CDR3 spans 14 amino acids. The CDR3 sequence is CASVPGDSNQPQHF. In DNA form, the CDR3 reads TGTGCCAGCGTACCGGGGGATAGCAATCAGCCCCAGCATTTT. The whole variable domain, remainder taken from reference TRBV28 and TRBJ1-5, is DVKVTQSSRYLVKRTGEKVFLECVQDMDHENMFWYRQDPGLGLRLIYFSYDVKMKEKGDIPEGYSVSREKKERFSLILESASTNQTSMYLCASVPGDSNQPQHFGDGTRLSIL.

The chain joins TRBV6-1 to TRBJ2-5; maybe TRBD2 (5 bases). V lost 3 bases to trimming and J lost 5 bases, with 10 bases between them. CDR1 is MNHNS, CDR2 SASEGT, per germline. CDR3 size: 13 residues. The CDR3 DNA reads as TGTGCCAGCAGTGATAAGGAGGTGGAGACCCAGTACTTC. It yields the protein CASSDKEVETQYF.

The rearrangement uses TRBV9 and TRBJ2-7, with a tentative D call TRBD2 (6 bases). Germline-derived CDR1 and CDR2 are SGDLS and YYNGEE. The CDR3 has 14 residues. Trimming took off 0 bases at V and 6 bases at J, with 13 bases between the two ends. As DNA, the CDR3 is TGTGCCAGCAGCGTAGCTACGGAGGGCCGCGAGCAGTACTTC. Translation: CASSVATEGREQYF.

There are a few counts of this clone. The chain couples TRBV6-5 to TRBJ1-1; D gene unclear. There are 15 residues in the CDR3. Per the germline V gene, CDR1 is MNHEY and CDR2 is SVGAGI. Trimming pared 5 bases from V and 1 base from J, leaving 14 bases between. The chain's CDR3 is CASSPTWAPNTEAFF. For the CDR3, the DNA is TGTGCCAGCAGTCCAACCTGGGCCCCGAACACTGAAGCTTTCTTT.

In this sample, this clone turned up a few times. The V call is TRBV5-5, the J call TRBJ2-5; TRBD2 agrees at 12 bases. Germline CDR1 and CDR2: SGHKS and YYEKEE (reference sequence). The J segment lost 3 bases and the V segment lost 0 bases, leaving 0 bases of the junction unmatched. The CDR3 is made up of 15 amino acids. CDR3 sequence: CASSLGLAGEETQYF. In nucleotides, the CDR3 is TGTGCCAGCAGCTTGGGACTAGCGGGAGAAGAGACCCAGTACTTC.

The V call is TRBV7-3, the J call TRBJ1-6; possible D gene TRBD1, 5 bases. Per germline, CDR1 SGHTA and CDR2 FQGTGA. Trimming pared 5 bases from V and 9 bases from J, leaving 11 bases between. The CDR3 extends over 13 amino acids. In DNA, the CDR3 is TGTGCCAGCAGCGCCACTCAGGGTTCACCCCTCCACTTT. This translates into CASSATQGSPLHF. The full variable domain, completed using reference TRBV7-3 and TRBJ1-6, is GAGVSQTPSNKVTEKGKYVELRCDPISGHTALYWYRQSLGQGPEFLIYFQGTGAADDSGLPNDRFFAVRPEGSVSTLKIQRTERGDSAVYLCASSATQGSPLHFGNGTRLTVT.

The V call is TRBV9, the J call TRBJ1-2; D is undetermined. CDR1 and CDR2 (germline): SGDLS, YYNGEE. The CDR3 spans 14 residues. V was pared by 4 bases and J by 4 bases, with 14 bases between. This CDR3 is CASSPGGSTYGYTF. CDR3 in DNA: TGTGCCAGCAGCCCCGGCGGGAGTACCTATGGCTACACCTTC.

Concerning this clone itself: The same CDR3 also results from other DNA sequences found in this sample. CDR3 sequence: CASSLSGEGISGNTIYF. DNA for the CDR3: TGTGCCAGTAGCCTATCAGGGGAGGGGATCTCTGGAAACACCATATATTTT. The chain is built from TRBV5-6 and TRBJ1-3; D might be TRBD1 (6 bases). V lost 8 bases and J 0 bases, leaving 21 bases between the germline ends. CDR3 size: 17 residues. Germline V gene data show CDR1 as SGHDT and CDR2 as YYEEEE.